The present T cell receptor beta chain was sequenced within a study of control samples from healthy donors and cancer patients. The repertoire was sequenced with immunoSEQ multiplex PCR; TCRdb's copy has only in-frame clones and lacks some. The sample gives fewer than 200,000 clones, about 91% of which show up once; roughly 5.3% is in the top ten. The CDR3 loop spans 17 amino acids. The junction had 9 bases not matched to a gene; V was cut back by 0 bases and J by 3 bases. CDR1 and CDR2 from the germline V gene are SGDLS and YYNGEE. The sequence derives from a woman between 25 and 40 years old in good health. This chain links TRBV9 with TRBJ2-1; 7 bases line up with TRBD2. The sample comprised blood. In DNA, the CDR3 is TGTGCCAGCAGCGTAGGGTCTGCGGCTAGCGGCTACAATGAGCAGTTCTTC. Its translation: CASSVGSAASGYNEQFF.